This T cell receptor beta chain was found in a study of blood T cells in healthy people across ages (dated by TCRdb to 2014 to 2015). Some background on the complete study: In model experiments, template switching captured roughly one uniquely barcoded TCR beta cDNA molecule for every two T cells. Using deep sequencing normalized with unique cDNA molecular identifiers, the study measured how TCR beta repertoire diversity changes with age. The donors were split into four age groups: young (average around 16 years), middle-aged (roughly 39), aged (roughly 60) and long-lived (roughly 80). To avoid experimental bias, donors of different ages were randomly spread across the sequencing lanes. The study analyzed two additional independent replicas of 1 million unique cDNA reads from the same blood draw for two donors, one aged 18 to 30 and one aged 80 or older. The paper's findings and limits, for the study overall: The CMV infection status of donors was not known, potentially confounding age-related changes in expanded clonotypes. Because profiling used bulk unsorted PBMCs, naive and antigen-experienced compartments could not be compared conclusively. The percentage of naive T cells measured by flow cytometry correlated strongly with observed TCR beta diversity. Estimates of total diversity based on one million sequenced T cells were considered lower bounds and underestimates. As age increased, observed TCR beta diversity per million T cells dropped in a roughly linear way, and a significant reduction was already evident by age about 40. The long-lived group showed more naive CD4+ T cells, fewer expanded clones and increased TCR diversity than the aged group, suggesting age selection.

From a lookup of the germline V gene, CDR1 and CDR2 are SGHTA and FQGNSA. Between the V and J ends, shortened by 5 bases and 0 bases respectively, the junction contains 14 bases. The CDR3 sequence holds 17 residues, the cysteine and phenylalanine included. Left in the record is the CDR3 DNA by itself, 51 bases read in frame from the first base. Regarding this clonotype: Its antigen target is currently unknown. One base away there is no much larger clone; base qualities are not given.

The donors were under 40 Caucasian individuals from Russia, aged roughly 6 to 100 years, who were systemically healthy. Approximately 9.3 milliliters of peripheral blood were collected from each donor into EDTA-treated Vacutainer tubes. PBMCs were isolated by Ficoll-Paque density-gradient centrifugation, with at least 6 million obtained per sample. Trizol reagent was used to extract total RNA from the PBMCs, yielding at least 6 micrograms per sample. The percentages of naive CD45RAhigh/CD27high T cells were determined by flow cytometry on a PBMC aliquot from every donor. Library construction relied on 5' RACE. Sequencing instrument: Illumina HiSeq 2500. The second PCR ran for roughly 7 to 11 cycles and used a J-beta primer mix along with a sample-barcoded 5' primer. A unique molecular identifier was introduced onto each TCR beta cDNA molecule by a template-switch 5' adaptor carrying 12 random nucleotides. Each sample yielded at least 2.5 million CDR3-containing paired-end reads. First-strand cDNA synthesis was performed from all RNA using the Mint cDNA synthesis kit, with priming by a TRBC-specific oligonucleotide. After uracil-DNA glycosylase treatment, a first 18-cycle PCR used universal primers M1SS and BC2_uni_R on all cDNA. The published analysis was carried out like this. Normalization of each sample was performed by random selection of 1 million high-quality reads, each carrying a distinct molecular identifier. Reads sharing molecular identifiers were discarded rather than binned into consensus sequences. MiTCR, set to a Q25 quality threshold and the strictest error-elimination algorithm, was used for CDR3 identification, clonotype clustering and error correction. A nonparametric unseen species model with Euler transformation was used to estimate a lower bound on total TCR beta diversity. Through fastp at Q25 and MiXCR, TCRdb rebuilt clones from the public reads, retaining in-frame beta chains. Rows are combined by CDR3 protein, so each entry shows the most common genes and DNA. In this record, the V and J calls reflect TCRdb's handling and not the investigators' own analysis. The sample has roughly 1.5 million distinct CDR3 sequences on record, roughly two fifths of them singletons. Approximately 4.1% of the sample is in the top ten clones.

Sequenced material: blood. The source of this sequence is a woman in her late teens or twenties in good health. This sequence uses TRBV7-2 and TRBJ1-6, with no confidently assigned D gene. This receptor carries the CDR3 CASSSDTRSSYNSPLHF. Here is the DNA: TGTGCCAGCAGCAGCGACACCCGGAGCTCCTATAATTCACCCCTCCACTTT. Here the CDR3 is joined to the reference TRBV7-2 and TRBJ1-6 genes, and the full variable domain is: GAGVSQSPSNKVTEKGKDVELRCDPISGHTALYWYRQSLGQGLEFLIYFQGNSAPDKSGLPSDRFSAERTGGSVSTLTIQRTQQEDSAVYLCASSSDTRSSYNSPLHFGNGTRLTVT.